This T cell receptor (beta chain) was obtained from a study of T cells in Graves' hyperthyroidism and ophthalmopathy. Orbital computed tomography and thyroid ultrasound, together with serum TRAb and thyroxine and clinical symptoms, were used for diagnoses. This CDR3 is built from 14 residues. Germline-derived CDR1 and CDR2 are SQVTM and ANQGSEA. V trimming: 7 bases; J trimming: 4 bases; junction bases outside the gene matches: 10. TCR beta CDR3 region amplification was performed from RNA transcripts. TCR CDR3 underwent first-round RT-PCR with the HTBI primer set. Via MiXCR, TCRdb re-called the multiplex PCR reads, giving one row per CDR3 protein. The sample carries roughly 500,000 distinct CDR3 sequences, approximately 49% recorded once.

The gene calls are TRBV29-1 and TRBJ2-5; 9 nucleotides match TRBD1. Sequencing was carried out using peripheral blood or thyroid tissue (not recorded which). The sequence was collected from an adult woman with Graves' disease, either hyperthyroidism or ophthalmopathy (not recorded which). DNA of the CDR3: TGCAGCGCACAGGGGGCGTGGTTAGGAGAGACCCAGTACTTC. This gives the protein CSAQGAWLGETQYF.